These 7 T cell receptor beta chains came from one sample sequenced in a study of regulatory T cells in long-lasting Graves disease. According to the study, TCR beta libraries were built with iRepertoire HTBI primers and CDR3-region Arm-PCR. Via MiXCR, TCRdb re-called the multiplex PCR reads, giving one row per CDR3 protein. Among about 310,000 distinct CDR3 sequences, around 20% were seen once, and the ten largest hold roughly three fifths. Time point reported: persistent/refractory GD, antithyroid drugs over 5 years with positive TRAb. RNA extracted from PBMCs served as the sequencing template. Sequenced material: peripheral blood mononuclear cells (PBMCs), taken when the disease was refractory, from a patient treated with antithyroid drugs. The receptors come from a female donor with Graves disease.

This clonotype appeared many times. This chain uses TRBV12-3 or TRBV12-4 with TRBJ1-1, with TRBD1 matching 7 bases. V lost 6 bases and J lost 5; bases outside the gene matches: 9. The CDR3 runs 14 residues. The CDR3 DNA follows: TGTGCCAGCAGCCCTGACAGGGTCAGGACTGAAGCTTTCTTT. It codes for CASSPDRVRTEAFF.

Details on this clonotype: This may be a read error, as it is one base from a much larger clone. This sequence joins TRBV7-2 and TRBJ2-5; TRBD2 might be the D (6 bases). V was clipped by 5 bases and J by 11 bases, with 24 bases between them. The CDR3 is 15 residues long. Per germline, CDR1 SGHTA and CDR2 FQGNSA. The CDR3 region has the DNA TGTGCCAGCAGCCCTCGGGAGCACAACTCCTACGGGCAGTACTTC. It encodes CASSPREHNSYGQYF.

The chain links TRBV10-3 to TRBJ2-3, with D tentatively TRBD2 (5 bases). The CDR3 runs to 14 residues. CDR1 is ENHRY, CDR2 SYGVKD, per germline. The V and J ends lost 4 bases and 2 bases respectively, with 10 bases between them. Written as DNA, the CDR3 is TGTGCCATCAGTGGTCAGCGGCACACAGATACGCAGTATTTT. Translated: CAISGQRHTDTQYF.

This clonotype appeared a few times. CDR3 region: CSVERPSSSYEQYF. The CDR3 DNA reads as TGCAGCGTTGAAAGGCCCAGCTCCAGCTACGAGCAGTACTTC. The chain carries TRBV29-1 and TRBJ2-7; D uncertain. The CDR3 has 14 residues. The V and J ends lost 2 bases and 3 bases respectively, with 14 bases between them. Germline V gene sequence: CDR1 SQVTM, CDR2 ANQGSEA.

Here the CDR3 reads CASSRTEASTDTQYF. CDR3 sequence (DNA): TGTGCCAGCTCGCGGACTGAAGCTTCCACAGATACGCAGTATTTT. The chain employs TRBV18 and TRBJ2-3; a possible D gene is TRBD2 (5 bases). The CDR3 runs 15 residues. Trimming took off 6 bases at V and 2 bases at J, with 15 bases between the two ends. The germline CDR1 and CDR2 sequences are KGHSH and LQKENI.

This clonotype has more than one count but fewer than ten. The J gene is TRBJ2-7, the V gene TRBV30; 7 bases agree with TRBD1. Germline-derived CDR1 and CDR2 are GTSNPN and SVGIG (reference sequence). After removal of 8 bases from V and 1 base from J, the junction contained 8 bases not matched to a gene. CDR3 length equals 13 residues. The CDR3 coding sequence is TGTGCCACACGGGACAGATCGTCCTACGAGCAGTACTTC. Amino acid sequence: CATRDRSSYEQYF.

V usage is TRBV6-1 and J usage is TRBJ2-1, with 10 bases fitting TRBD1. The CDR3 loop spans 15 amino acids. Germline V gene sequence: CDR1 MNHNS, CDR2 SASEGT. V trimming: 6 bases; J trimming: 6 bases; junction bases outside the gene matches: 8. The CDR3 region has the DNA TGTGCCAGCAGCCAAAGCCGGGACAGGGGCAATGAGCAGTTCTTC. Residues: CASSQSRDRGNEQFF.